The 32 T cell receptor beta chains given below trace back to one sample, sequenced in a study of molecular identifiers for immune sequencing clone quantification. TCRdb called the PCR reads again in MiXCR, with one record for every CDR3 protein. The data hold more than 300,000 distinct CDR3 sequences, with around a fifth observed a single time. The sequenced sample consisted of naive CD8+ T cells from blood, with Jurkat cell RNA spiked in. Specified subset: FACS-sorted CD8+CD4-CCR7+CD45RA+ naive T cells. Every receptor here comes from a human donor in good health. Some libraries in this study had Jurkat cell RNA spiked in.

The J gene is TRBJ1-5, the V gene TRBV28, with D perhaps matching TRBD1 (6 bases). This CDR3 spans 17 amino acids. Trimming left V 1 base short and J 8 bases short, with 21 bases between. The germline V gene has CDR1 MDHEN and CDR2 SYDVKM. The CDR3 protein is CASSLLAGRGGGEPQHF. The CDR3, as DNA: TGTGCCAGCAGTTTATTGGCAGGGAGGGGGGGGGGAGAGCCCCAGCATTTT.

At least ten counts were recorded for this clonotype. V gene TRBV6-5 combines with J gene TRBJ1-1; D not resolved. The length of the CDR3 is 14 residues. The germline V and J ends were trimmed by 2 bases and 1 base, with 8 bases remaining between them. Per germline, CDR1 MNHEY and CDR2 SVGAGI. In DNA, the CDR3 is TGTGCCAGCAGTTACGGCCGGGGGAACACTGAAGCTTTCTTT. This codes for CASSYGRGNTEAFF.

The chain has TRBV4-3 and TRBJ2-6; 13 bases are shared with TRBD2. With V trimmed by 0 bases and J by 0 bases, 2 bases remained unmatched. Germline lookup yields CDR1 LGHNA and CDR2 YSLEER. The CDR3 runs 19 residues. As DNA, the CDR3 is TGCGCCAGCAGCCAAGATGGGACTAGCGGGGCCTCTGGGGCCAACGTCCTGACTTTC. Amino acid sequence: CASSQDGTSGASGANVLTF.

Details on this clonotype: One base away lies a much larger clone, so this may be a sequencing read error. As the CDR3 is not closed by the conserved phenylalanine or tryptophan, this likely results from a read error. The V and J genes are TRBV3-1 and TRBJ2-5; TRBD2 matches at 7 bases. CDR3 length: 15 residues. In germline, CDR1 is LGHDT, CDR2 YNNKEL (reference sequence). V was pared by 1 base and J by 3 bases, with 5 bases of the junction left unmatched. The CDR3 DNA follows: TGTGCCAGCAGCCAAGTCTGGGCGGGAGAAGAGACCCAGTACTCC. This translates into CASSQVWAGEETQYS.

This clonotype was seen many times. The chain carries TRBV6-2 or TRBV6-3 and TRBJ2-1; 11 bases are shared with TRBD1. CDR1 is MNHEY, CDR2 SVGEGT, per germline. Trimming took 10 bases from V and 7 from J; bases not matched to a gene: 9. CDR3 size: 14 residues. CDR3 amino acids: CATAGTGGWNEQFF. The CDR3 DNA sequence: TGTGCCACCGCCGGGACAGGGGGTTGGAATGAGCAGTTCTTC.

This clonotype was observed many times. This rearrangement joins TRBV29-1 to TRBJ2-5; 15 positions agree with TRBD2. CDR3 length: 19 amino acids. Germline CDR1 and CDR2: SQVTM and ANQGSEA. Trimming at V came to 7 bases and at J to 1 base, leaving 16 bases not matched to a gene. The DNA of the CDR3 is TGCAGCGCCGGCCTCCCCGGACTAGCGGGAGGGAGTCTCCAAGAGACCCAGTACTTC. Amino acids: CSAGLPGLAGGSLQETQYF.

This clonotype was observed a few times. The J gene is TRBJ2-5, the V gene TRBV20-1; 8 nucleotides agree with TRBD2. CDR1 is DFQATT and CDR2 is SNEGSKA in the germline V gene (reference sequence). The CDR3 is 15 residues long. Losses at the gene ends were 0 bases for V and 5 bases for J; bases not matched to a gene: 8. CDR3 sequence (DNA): TGCAGTGCTAGAGAACTAGCGGCACGCGGGGAGACCCAGTACTTC. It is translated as CSARELAARGETQYF.

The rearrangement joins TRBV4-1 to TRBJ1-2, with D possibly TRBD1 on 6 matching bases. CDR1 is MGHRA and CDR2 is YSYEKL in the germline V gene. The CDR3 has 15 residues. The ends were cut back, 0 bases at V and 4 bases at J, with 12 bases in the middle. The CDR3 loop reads CASSQEGGPGYGYTF. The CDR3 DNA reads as TGCGCCAGCAGCCAAGAAGGGGGGCCAGGCTATGGCTACACCTTC.

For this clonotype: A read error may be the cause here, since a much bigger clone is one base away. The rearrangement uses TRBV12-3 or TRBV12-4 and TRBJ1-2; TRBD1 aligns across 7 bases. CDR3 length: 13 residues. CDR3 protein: CTSSLDRERGYTF. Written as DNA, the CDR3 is TGTACCAGCAGTCTCGACAGGGAGCGGGGCTACACCTTC.

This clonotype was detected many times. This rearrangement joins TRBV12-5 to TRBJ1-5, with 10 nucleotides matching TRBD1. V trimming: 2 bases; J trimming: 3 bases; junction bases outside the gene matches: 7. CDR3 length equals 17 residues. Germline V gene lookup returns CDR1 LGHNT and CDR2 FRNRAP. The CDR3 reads CASGLIGQGVINQPQHF. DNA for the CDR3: TGTGCTAGTGGTTTGATCGGACAGGGGGTTATCAATCAGCCCCAGCATTTT.

In DNA, the CDR3 is TGTGCCAGCAGTCCCCAAAGCCCCGTACCCGGGGAGCTGTTTTTT. Its translation: CASSPQSPVPGELFF. The chain joins TRBV27 to TRBJ2-2; D not certain. Germline V lookup: CDR1 MNHEY, CDR2 SMNVEV (reference sequence). Trimming stripped 5 bases from V and 6 bases from J, with 16 bases between. The CDR3 is made up of 15 amino acids.

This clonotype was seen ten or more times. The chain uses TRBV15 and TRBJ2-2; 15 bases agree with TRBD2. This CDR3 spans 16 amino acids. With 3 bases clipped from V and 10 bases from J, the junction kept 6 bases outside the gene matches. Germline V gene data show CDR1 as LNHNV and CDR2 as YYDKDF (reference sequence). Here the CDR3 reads CATSRGLAGGGEELFF. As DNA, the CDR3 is TGTGCCACCAGCAGGGGACTAGCGGGAGGCGGCGAGGAGCTGTTTTTT.

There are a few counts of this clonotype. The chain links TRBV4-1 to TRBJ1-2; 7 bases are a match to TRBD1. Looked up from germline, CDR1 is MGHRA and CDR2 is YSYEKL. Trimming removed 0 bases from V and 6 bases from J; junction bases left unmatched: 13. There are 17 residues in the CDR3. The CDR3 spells CASSQDIGQARAHGYTF. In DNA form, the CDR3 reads TGCGCCAGCAGCCAAGATATTGGACAGGCAAGAGCCCATGGCTACACCTTC.

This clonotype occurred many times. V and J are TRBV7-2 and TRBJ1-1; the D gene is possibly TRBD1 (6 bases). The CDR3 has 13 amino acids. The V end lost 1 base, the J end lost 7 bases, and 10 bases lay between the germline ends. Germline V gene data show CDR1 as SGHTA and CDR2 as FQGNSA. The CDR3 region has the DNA TGTGCCAGCAGCTTAGGAGGGGGAAGTGAAGCTTTCTTT. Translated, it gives CASSLGGGSEAFF.

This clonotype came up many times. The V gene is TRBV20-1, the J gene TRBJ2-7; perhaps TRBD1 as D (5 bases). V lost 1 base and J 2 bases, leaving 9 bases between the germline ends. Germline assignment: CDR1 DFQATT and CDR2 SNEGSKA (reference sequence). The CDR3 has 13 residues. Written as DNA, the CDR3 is TGCAGTGCTAGAGTGGTCAGGGCCTACGAGCAGTACTTC. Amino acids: CSARVVRAYEQYF.

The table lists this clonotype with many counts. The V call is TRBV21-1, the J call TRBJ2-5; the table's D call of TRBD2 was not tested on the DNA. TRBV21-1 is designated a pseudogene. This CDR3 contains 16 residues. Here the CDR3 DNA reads TGTGCCAGCATCCCGAAGGGCGGGAGAGCCGAAGAGACCCAGTACTTC. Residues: CASIPKGGRAEETQYF.

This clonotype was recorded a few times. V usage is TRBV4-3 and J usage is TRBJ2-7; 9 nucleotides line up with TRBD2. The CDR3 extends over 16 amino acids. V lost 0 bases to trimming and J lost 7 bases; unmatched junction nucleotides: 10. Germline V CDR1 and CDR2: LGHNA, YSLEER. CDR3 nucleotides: TGCGCCAGCAGCCAAGACAGCGGGAGGCGTTCGGGAGAGCAGTACTTC. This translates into CASSQDSGRRSGEQYF.

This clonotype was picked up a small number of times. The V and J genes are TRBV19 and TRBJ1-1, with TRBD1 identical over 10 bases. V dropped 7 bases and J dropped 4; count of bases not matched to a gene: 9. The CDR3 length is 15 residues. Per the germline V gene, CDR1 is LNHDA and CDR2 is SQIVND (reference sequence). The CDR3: CASTISRTGGTEAFF. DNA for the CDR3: TGTGCCAGTACCATCTCCCGGACAGGGGGCACTGAAGCTTTCTTT.

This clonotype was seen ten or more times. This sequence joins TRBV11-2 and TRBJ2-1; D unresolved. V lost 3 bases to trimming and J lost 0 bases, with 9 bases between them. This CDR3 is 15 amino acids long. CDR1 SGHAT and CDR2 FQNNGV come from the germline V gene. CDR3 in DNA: TGTGCCAGCAGCTTCCGTGTAGACTCCTACAATGAGCAGTTCTTC. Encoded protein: CASSFRVDSYNEQFF. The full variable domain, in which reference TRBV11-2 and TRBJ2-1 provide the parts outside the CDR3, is EAGVAQSPRYKIIEKRQSVAFWCNPISGHATLYWYQQILGQGPKLLIQFQNNGVVDDSQLPKDRFSAERLKGVDSTLKIQPAKLEDSAVYLCASSFRVDSYNEQFFGPGTRLTVL.

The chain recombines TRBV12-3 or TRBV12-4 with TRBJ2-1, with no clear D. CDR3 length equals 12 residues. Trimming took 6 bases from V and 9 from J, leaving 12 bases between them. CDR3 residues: CASSPAVVEQFF. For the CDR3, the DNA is TGTGCCAGCAGCCCCGCCGTCGTTGAGCAGTTCTTC.

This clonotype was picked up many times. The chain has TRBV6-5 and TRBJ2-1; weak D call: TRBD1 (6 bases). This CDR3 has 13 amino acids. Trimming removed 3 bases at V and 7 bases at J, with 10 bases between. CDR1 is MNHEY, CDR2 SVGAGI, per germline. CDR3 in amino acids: CASSYQGWNEQFF. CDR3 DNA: TGTGCCAGCAGTTATCAGGGGTGGAATGAGCAGTTCTTC.

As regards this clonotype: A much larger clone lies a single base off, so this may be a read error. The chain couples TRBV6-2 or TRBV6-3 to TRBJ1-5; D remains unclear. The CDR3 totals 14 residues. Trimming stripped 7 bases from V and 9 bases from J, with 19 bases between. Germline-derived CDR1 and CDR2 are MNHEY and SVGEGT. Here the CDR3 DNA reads TGTGCCAGCAAAAGTTGGGCAGACCATCGGCCCCAGCATTTT. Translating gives CASKSWADHRPQHF.

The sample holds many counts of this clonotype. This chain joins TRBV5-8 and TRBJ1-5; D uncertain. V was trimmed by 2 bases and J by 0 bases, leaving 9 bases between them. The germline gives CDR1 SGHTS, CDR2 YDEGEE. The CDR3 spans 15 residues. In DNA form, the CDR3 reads TGTGCCAGCAGCTTACGTGATTATAGCAATCAGCCCCAGCATTTT. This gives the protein CASSLRDYSNQPQHF. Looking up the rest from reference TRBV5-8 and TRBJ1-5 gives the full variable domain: EAGVTQSPTHLIKTRGQQATLRCSPISGHTSVYWYQQALGLGLQFLLWYDEGEERNRGNFPPRFSGRQFPNYSSELNVNALELEDSALYLCASSLRDYSNQPQHFGDGTRLSIL.

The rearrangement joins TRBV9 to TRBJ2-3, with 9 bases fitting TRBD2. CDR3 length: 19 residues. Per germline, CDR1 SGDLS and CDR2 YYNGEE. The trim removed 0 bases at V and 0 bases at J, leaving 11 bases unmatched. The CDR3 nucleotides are TGTGCCAGCAGCGTAGAATTGTGGGCTAGCGGGATTAGCACAGATACGCAGTATTTT. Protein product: CASSVELWASGISTDTQYF.

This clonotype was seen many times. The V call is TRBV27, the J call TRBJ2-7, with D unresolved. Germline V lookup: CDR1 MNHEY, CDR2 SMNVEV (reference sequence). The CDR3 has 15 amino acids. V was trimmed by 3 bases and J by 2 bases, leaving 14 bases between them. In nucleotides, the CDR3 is TGTGCCAGCAGTTTTGTACCGATAAACACCTACGAGCAGTACTTC. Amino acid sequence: CASSFVPINTYEQYF.

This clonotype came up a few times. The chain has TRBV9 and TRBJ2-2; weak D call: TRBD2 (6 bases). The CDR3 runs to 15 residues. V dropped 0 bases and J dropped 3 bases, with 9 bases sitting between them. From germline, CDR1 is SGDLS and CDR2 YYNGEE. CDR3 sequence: CASSVGGIDTGELFF. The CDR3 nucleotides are TGTGCCAGCAGCGTAGGCGGGATAGACACCGGGGAGCTGTTTTTT.

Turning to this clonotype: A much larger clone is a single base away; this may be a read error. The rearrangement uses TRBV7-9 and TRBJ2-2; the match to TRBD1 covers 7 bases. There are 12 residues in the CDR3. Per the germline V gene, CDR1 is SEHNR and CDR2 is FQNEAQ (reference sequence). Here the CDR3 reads CASSTGAGELVF. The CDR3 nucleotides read TGTGCCAGCAGTACAGGGGCCGGGGAGCTGGTTTTT.

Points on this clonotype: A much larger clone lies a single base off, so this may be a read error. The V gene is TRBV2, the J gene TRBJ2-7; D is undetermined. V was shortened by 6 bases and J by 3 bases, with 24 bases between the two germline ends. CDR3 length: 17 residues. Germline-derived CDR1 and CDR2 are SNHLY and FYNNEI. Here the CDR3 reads CASSKSPVSAYIYEQYF. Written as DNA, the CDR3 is TGTGCCAGCAGCAAGTCTCCCGTGTCAGCCTACATCTACGAGCAGTACTTC.

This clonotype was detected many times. The CDR3 is CAWSVLTGTEAFF. The CDR3 DNA sequence: TGTGCCTGGAGTGTACTTACCGGCACTGAAGCTTTCTTT. The chain employs TRBV30 and TRBJ1-1; D is unresolved. Germline V CDR1 and CDR2: GTSNPN, SVGIG (reference sequence). V lost 0 bases to trimming and J lost 4 bases, with 9 bases between them. There are 13 residues in the CDR3.

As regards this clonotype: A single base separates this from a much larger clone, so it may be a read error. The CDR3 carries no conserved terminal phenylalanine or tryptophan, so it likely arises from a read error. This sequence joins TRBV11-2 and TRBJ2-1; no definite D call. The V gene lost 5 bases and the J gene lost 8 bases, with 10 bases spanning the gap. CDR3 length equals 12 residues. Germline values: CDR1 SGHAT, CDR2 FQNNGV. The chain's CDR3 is CASSPRLHEQFL. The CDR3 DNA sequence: TGTGCCAGCAGCCCGCGACTGCATGAGCAGTTCCTC.

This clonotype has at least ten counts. CDR3 sequence (DNA): TGTGCCAGCAGTCCTTGGGACAGGGGGACAGATACGCAGTATTTT. It encodes CASSPWDRGTDTQYF. This rearrangement joins TRBV12-3 or TRBV12-4 to TRBJ2-3; 11 nucleotides line up with TRBD1. The CDR3 length is 15 residues. The V gene end was trimmed by 5 bases and the J gene end by 3 bases; junction bases not matched to a gene: 4.

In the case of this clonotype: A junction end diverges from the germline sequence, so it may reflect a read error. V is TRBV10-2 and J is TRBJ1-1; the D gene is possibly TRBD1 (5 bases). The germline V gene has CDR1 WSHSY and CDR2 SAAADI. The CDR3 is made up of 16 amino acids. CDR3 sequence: CAGSEGRARSNTEAFF. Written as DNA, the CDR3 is TGCGCCGGCAGTGAGGGGAGGGCCAGATCAAACACTGAAGCTTTCTTT.